The T cell receptor beta chain under discussion was sequenced for a study of OX40 agonist ivuxolimab in advanced cancers. On the study more broadly: The dose-escalation cohort had hepatocellular carcinoma, melanoma, renal cell or head and neck cancer. General observations from the study: Relative to CD4+, CD8+ T cells held more expanded clones on average.

V lost 4 bases and J 6 bases, leaving 9 bases between the germline ends. The V gene's germline CDR1 is SQVTM and CDR2 ANQGSEA. This CDR3 has 11 amino acids. As to this clone: No antigen is known for it.

The assay was immunoSEQ multiplex PCR, and TCRdb's table has in-frame clones only and misses some. Among 90,000 to 120,000 clones listed, around 93% were seen once. The genes are TRBV29-1 and TRBJ1-2, with D maybe TRBD1 (6 bases). The TCR comes from an adult with an advanced solid tumor such as melanoma, head and neck, liver or kidney cancer. The sequencing used CD4+ or CD8+ T cells sorted from blood, collected in a trial of the OX40 agonist ivuxolimab. The CDR3 DNA sequence: TGCAGCGTTGTACAGGGCCATGGCTACACCTTC. This encodes CSVVQGHGYTF.